The subject of this entry is one T cell receptor (beta chain). Its antigen is as yet unknown. People whose metastatic non-small-cell lung cancer was chemo-refractory got focal radiation along with CTLA-4 blockade by ipilimumab. The data originate from a study of radiotherapy plus CTLA-4 blockade in lung cancer. About the study: Of the patients, under 20% showed objective responses and roughly 34% attained disease control. General observations from the study: In blood, TCR clones derived from the tumor expanded after radiotherapy plus ipilimumab. Interferon-beta and early blood T cell clone dynamics reportedly predicted response best.

Only in-frame clones appear in the TCRdb table, and some are missing; sequencing was by immunoSEQ multiplex PCR. Here the sample spans approximately 80,000 clones, under 85% being singletons. This receptor was taken from a human donor with non-small cell lung cancer who had stable disease on radiotherapy plus ipilimumab. The source was peripheral blood, collected from a patient treated with radiotherapy plus ipilimumab.

DNA of the CDR3: TGTGCCAGCAGCCCCTACACAGATACGCAGTATTTT. This codes for CASSPYTDTQYF. The rearrangement joins TRBV7-2 to TRBJ2-3, with D unclear. Germline loops: CDR1 SGHTA, CDR2 FQGNSA. The CDR3 has 12 amino acids. Trimming removed 5 bases from V and 2 bases from J, with 5 bases in between. The whole variable domain, filled in from reference TRBV7-2 and TRBJ2-3, reads GAGVSQSPSNKVTEKGKDVELRCDPISGHTALYWYRQSLGQGLEFLIYFQGNSAPDKSGLPSDRFSAERTGGSVSTLTIQRTQQEDSAVYLCASSPYTDTQYFGPGTRLTVL.